This T cell receptor (beta chain) is from a study of blood T cell repertoires in COVID-19. Trimming left V 1 base short and J 10 bases short, with 11 bases between. Per germline, CDR1 SGHVS and CDR2 FQNEAQ. The CDR3 runs 14 residues. TCRdb's table, derived via immunoSEQ multiplex PCR, lists solely in-frame clones and lacks some. Of about 220,000 clones in the sample, around 84% were seen once. J is TRBJ1-6 and V is TRBV7-8; D is perhaps TRBD1 (6 bases). The TCR was taken from a woman aged 55-69 years who had recovered from COVID-19. Sequencing was performed on peripheral blood. The CDR3 nucleotides are TGTGCCAGCAGCTTAGTCCAGGGGAACTCACCCCTCCACTTT. Its protein is CASSLVQGNSPLHF.